The 13 T cell receptor beta chains reported below all come from one sample, sequenced in a study of CD8 T cells in ankylosing spondylitis. TCRdb processed the 5' RACE reads anew with MiXCR; each CDR3 protein has one entry. This sample carries 500,000 to 650,000 distinct CDR3 sequences, roughly 5% of them seen once, and the ten largest clones take under 4.5%. The study's findings and limits: What appeared characteristic of ankylosing spondylitis blood was a TCR beta motif of about eight highly homologous variants.

No antigen is known for these receptors. Input material: blood, either unsorted or a sorted T cell fraction (not recorded which). The receptors here all came from a male donor with ankylosing spondylitis.

Many counts were recorded for this clonotype. The gene calls are TRBV27 and TRBJ2-7; D is perhaps TRBD2 (6 bases). The ends were cut back, 3 bases at V and 4 bases at J, with 13 bases in the middle. The CDR3 covers 14 residues. Germline V gives CDR1 MNHEY, CDR2 SMNVEV (reference sequence). The DNA of the CDR3 is TGTGCCAGCAGTTTGGGGGGATTTGTGTACGAGCAGTACTTC. This encodes CASSLGGFVYEQYF.

This clonotype showed up many times. This rearrangement joins TRBV5-1 to TRBJ2-7; tentatively, D is TRBD2 (6 bases). The CDR3 has 14 amino acids. V dropped 4 bases and J dropped 2 bases, with 13 bases sitting between them. The germline gives CDR1 SGHRS, CDR2 YFSETQ. The CDR3 spells CASSGGTVTYEQYF. In DNA form, the CDR3 reads TGCGCCAGCAGCGGCGGGACGGTCACCTACGAGCAGTACTTC.

This clonotype was detected only a few times. The V and J genes are TRBV4-1 and TRBJ2-2; 12 bases agree with TRBD2. This CDR3 has 15 amino acids. The V segment lost 6 bases and the J segment 1 base; nucleotides outside the gene matches: 0. Germline values: CDR1 MGHRA, CDR2 YSYEKL. This CDR3 is CASRGLAGNTGELFF. CDR3 coding DNA: TGCGCCAGCAGGGGACTAGCGGGGAACACCGGGGAGCTGTTTTTT.

This clonotype was seen repeatedly, ten times or more. The genes are TRBV4-3 and TRBJ2-1; TRBD2 matches at 9 bases. The V and J ends lost 2 bases and 7 bases, in that order; junction bases with no gene match: 6. CDR3 length: 15 residues. The V gene's germline CDR1 is LGHNA and CDR2 YSLEER. CDR3 in amino acids: CASSQLSGSRNEQFF. The CDR3 DNA is TGCGCCAGCAGCCAACTTAGCGGGAGTCGGAATGAGCAGTTCTTC.

This clonotype was counted many times. The genes are TRBV7-9 and TRBJ1-4; 8 nucleotides agree with TRBD1. V dropped 5 bases and J dropped 8; count of bases not matched to a gene: 13. Germline values: CDR1 SEHNR, CDR2 FQNEAQ (reference sequence). This CDR3 region has 16 residues. Here the CDR3 reads CASSPHDVTGEEKLFF. For the CDR3, the DNA is TGTGCCAGCAGCCCCCATGACGTGACAGGGGAGGAAAAACTGTTTTTT. The full variable domain, rest sourced from reference TRBV7-9 and TRBJ1-4, is DTGVSQNPRHKITKRGQNVTFRCDPISEHNRLYWYRQTLGQGPEFLTYFQNEAQLEKSRLLSDRFSAERPKGSFSTLEIQRTEQGDSAMYLCASSPHDVTGEEKLFFGSGTQLSVL.

At least ten counts were recorded for this clonotype. The chain couples TRBV20-1 to TRBJ2-3; TRBD2 is a possible D gene (6 bases). CDR1 and CDR2 from the germline V gene are DFQATT and SNEGSKA (reference sequence). The V gene lost 4 bases and the J gene lost 5 bases, with 16 bases spanning the gap. CDR3 length equals 14 residues. The CDR3 reads CSAKVGRQGDTQYF. CDR3 DNA: TGCAGTGCTAAGGTCGGGAGACAAGGAGATACGCAGTATTTT.

Ten or more counts support this clonotype. V and J are TRBV5-1 and TRBJ1-4, with 9 bases lining up with TRBD1. Looked up from germline, CDR1 is SGHRS and CDR2 is YFSETQ. The CDR3 runs 15 residues. The V gene end was trimmed by 2 bases and the J gene end by 3 bases; junction bases not matched to a gene: 2. The CDR3 DNA sequence: TGCGCCAGCAGCTTACAGGGGGCTGCTAATGAAAAACTGTTTTTT. Translating it yields CASSLQGAANEKLFF.

This clonotype was counted ten times or more. In DNA form, the CDR3 reads TGCAGCGTTGAAGAAGGGGTAGAGACCCAGTACTTC. This translates into CSVEEGVETQYF. This rearrangement joins TRBV29-1 to TRBJ2-5; tentative D call: TRBD1 (5 bases). The CDR3 has 12 residues. CDR1 SQVTM and CDR2 ANQGSEA come from the germline V gene. The V end was cut by 0 bases, the J end by 4 bases, with 6 bases between.

This clonotype was counted many times. CDR3 sequence: CASSIIGPGTEAFF. The DNA for the CDR3 is TGTGCCAGCAGCATCATAGGCCCGGGGACTGAAGCTTTCTTT. The V gene is TRBV21-1, the J gene TRBJ1-1. TRBV21-1 is deemed a pseudogene. This CDR3 has 14 amino acids.

This clonotype was recorded a few times. The chain recombines TRBV12-3 or TRBV12-4 with TRBJ2-2, with D tentatively TRBD2 (6 bases). Between the trimmed V and J ends, which lost 1 base and 4 bases, there was a span of 22 bases. The CDR3 length is 19 residues. The CDR3 DNA follows: TGTGCCAGCAGTTTAGGAATGATGGGAGGAGGTACACCCACCGGGGAGCTGTTTTTT. It yields the protein CASSLGMMGGGTPTGELFF.

The chain joins TRBV6-5 to TRBJ2-7, with a weak D call TRBD1 (5 bases). This CDR3 comprises 13 residues. V lost 4 bases to trimming and J lost 4 bases, with 11 bases between them. Germline V CDR1 and CDR2: MNHEY, SVGAGI. CDR3 in amino acids: CASSSLQVYEQYF. Written as DNA, the CDR3 is TGTGCCAGCAGTTCTCTACAGGTATACGAGCAGTACTTC.

This clonotype was recorded at least ten times. The rearrangement uses TRBV27 and TRBJ2-3; D gene ambiguous. This CDR3 spans 15 amino acids. V was cut by 3 bases and J by 0 bases, with 10 bases left in between. Germline lookup yields CDR1 MNHEY and CDR2 SMNVEV (reference sequence). The CDR3 sequence: CASSFTFASTDTQYF. CDR3 nucleotide sequence: TGTGCCAGCAGTTTTACGTTTGCTAGCACAGATACGCAGTATTTT.

V and J are TRBV5-1 and TRBJ2-1; TRBD1 is a possible D gene (6 bases). In germline, CDR1 is SGHRS, CDR2 YFSETQ. This CDR3 spans 17 amino acids. Trimming left V 4 bases short and J 2 bases short, with 19 bases between. The CDR3 nucleotides are TGCGCCAGCAGCGATAGGGATACAGGGCAAGCCTACAATGAGCAGTTCTTC. Protein product: CASSDRDTGQAYNEQFF.